This T cell receptor (beta chain) appears in the sequencing data of a study of cytomegalovirus exposure and HLA in healthy donors. Regarding the study as a whole: Overall, approximately 180 TCR beta chains were annotated as cytomegalovirus-associated.

Trimming removed 1 base from V and 3 bases from J, with 10 bases in between. CDR3 length: 15 residues. Germline CDR1 is MGHRA and CDR2 is YSYEKL. Notes on this clone: Its antigen remains unknown.

It was with 60 Vbeta and 13 Jbeta primers that the PCR ran. Profiled with immunoSEQ multiplex PCR; TCRdb holds only in-frame clones, not every one. This sample has 120,000 to 150,000 clones, with around 80% found just once. The origin of this receptor is a female donor in good health and CMV-seronegative. Material: PBMCs. The chain employs TRBV4-1 and TRBJ2-1, with no clear D. The DNA of the CDR3 is TGCGCCAGCAGCCAAGGCCCAGCGTTCTACAATGAGCAGTTCTTC. Translated: CASSQGPAFYNEQFF.